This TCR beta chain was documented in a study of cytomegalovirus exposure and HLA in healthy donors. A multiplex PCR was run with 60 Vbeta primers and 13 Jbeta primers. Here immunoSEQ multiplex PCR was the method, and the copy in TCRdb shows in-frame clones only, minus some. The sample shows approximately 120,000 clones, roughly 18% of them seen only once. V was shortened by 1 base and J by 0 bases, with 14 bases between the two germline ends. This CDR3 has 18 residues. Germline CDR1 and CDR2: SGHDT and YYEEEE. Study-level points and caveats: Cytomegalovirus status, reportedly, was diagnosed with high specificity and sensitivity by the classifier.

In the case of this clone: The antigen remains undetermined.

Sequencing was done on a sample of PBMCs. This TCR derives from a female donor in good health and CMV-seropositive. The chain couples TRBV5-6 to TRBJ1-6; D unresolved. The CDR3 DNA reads TGTGCCAGCAGCTTGTTTGGTGCCGGGAGCTCCTATAATTCACCCCTCCACTTT. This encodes CASSLFGAGSSYNSPLHF.